Listed here are 19 T cell receptor beta chains from one sample, sequenced in a study of blood T cell repertoires in COVID-19 (dated by TCRdb to the early 2020s). The library was generated by the immunoSEQ multiplex PCR assay. TCRdb carries this immuneACCESS record with in-frame sequences only. Its versions omit some clonotypes, under half of them owing to an unresolved V gene in the studies checked, with the rest unexplained. The sample profile shows roughly 81,000 clones; 91% of them were found once. The leading ten clones occupy under 2.5% of the sample. Sequencing input: peripheral blood. Source of these receptors: a woman in her forties or fifties in a cohort sampled during active COVID-19.

V and J are TRBV6-5 and TRBJ2-7; 9 bases fit TRBD2. J was trimmed by 4 bases and V by 8 bases; bases with no gene match: 9. CDR1 is MNHEY, CDR2 SVGAGI, per germline. The CDR3 spans 14 residues. CDR3 sequence reads: CASGPGTSRYEQYF. CDR3 nucleotides: TGTGCCAGCGGACCTGGGACTAGCCGGTACGAGCAGTACTTC.

V usage is TRBV27 and J usage is TRBJ2-1; 10 bases fit TRBD2. CDR3 length: 16 amino acids. CDR1 is MNHEY and CDR2 is SMNVEV in the germline V gene (reference sequence). J gave up 4 bases and V 4 bases, and 7 bases lay outside the gene matches. The CDR3 DNA is TGTGCCAGCAGTTCCCCAGCGGGAGGGCCTTACAATGAGCAGTTCTTC. This codes for CASSSPAGGPYNEQFF.

The chain has TRBV28 and TRBJ1-1; maybe TRBD1 (6 bases). Per the germline V gene, CDR1 is MDHEN and CDR2 is SYDVKM. V lost 10 bases, J lost 6 bases, and 21 bases lay in between. The CDR3 loop spans 14 amino acids. The CDR3 loop is CAIRTGYGTPEAFF. CDR3 DNA sequence: TGTGCCATCCGTACAGGGTACGGGACCCCTGAAGCTTTCTTT.

This rearrangement joins TRBV19 to TRBJ1-5; unclear D gene. The V gene's germline CDR1 is LNHDA and CDR2 SQIVND (reference sequence). This CDR3 is 12 amino acids long. Trimming took 8 bases from V and 0 from J, leaving 5 bases between them. The CDR3 sequence is CASRASNQPQHF. CDR3 in DNA: TGTGCCAGTCGAGCTAGCAATCAGCCCCAGCATTTT.

The rearrangement links TRBV5-1 to TRBJ2-1, with TRBD2 matching over 8 bases. Germline V gives CDR1 SGHRS, CDR2 YFSETQ. Germline trimming cut 0 bases from V and 4 bases from J; bases unmatched to any gene: 3. The CDR3 is 15 residues long. The CDR3 DNA reads TGCGCCAGCAGCTTGGTTTTAGCGGGATACAATGAGCAGTTCTTC. This codes for CASSLVLAGYNEQFF.

The V call is TRBV7-2, the J call TRBJ2-7; 12 bases match TRBD2. The germline V gene has CDR1 SGHTA and CDR2 FQGNSA. CDR3 length equals 16 residues. J was trimmed by 6 bases and V by 2 bases; bases with no gene match: 8. CDR3 DNA: TGTGCCAGCAGCTTAAGGGCCCTAGCGGGGGGGCCCGAGCAGTACTTC. Residues: CASSLRALAGGPEQYF.

This chain uses TRBV27 with TRBJ2-4, with TRBD2 matching over 11 bases. V lost 7 bases to trimming and J lost 3 bases; unmatched junction nucleotides: 11. Germline lookup yields CDR1 MNHEY and CDR2 SMNVEV (reference sequence). This CDR3 has 17 residues. This chain's CDR3 is CASTGTSGSGGKNIQYF. CDR3 DNA sequence: TGTGCCAGCACCGGGACTAGCGGTTCAGGGGGCAAAAACATTCAGTACTTC.

The chain employs TRBV4-2 and TRBJ2-3, with D uncertain. CDR1 is LGHNA and CDR2 is YNFKEQ in the germline V gene. Trimming left V 0 bases short and J 2 bases short, with 15 bases between. CDR3 length equals 17 residues. The CDR3, as DNA: TGTGCCAGCAGCCAAGATCGAAACCTAGTGGCCACAGATACGCAGTATTTT. This translates into CASSQDRNLVATDTQYF.

This rearrangement joins TRBV18 to TRBJ1-2, with 9 nucleotides matching TRBD1. CDR1 is KGHSH and CDR2 is LQKENI in the germline V gene. With V trimmed by 0 bases and J by 4 bases, 0 bases remained unmatched. This CDR3 region has 14 residues. CDR3 nucleotides: TGTGCCAGCTCACCACCGGGACAGGGCTATGGCTACACCTTC. Its protein product is CASSPPGQGYGYTF.

The rearrangement joins TRBV5-1 to TRBJ1-1, with TRBD1 matching over 7 bases. Trimming took 4 bases from V and 10 from J; bases not matched to a gene: 13. This CDR3 has 14 amino acids. Looked up from germline, CDR1 is SGHRS and CDR2 is YFSETQ. CDR3 sequence reads: CASSTPDRSVGAFF. CDR3 sequence (DNA): TGCGCCAGCAGCACCCCGGACAGGTCCGTAGGAGCTTTCTTT.

The gene calls are TRBV5-1 and TRBJ1-5; 7 bases are a match to TRBD1. Germline V gives CDR1 SGHRS, CDR2 YFSETQ. CDR3 length equals 13 residues. V lost 0 bases to trimming and J lost 8 bases; unmatched junction nucleotides: 2. DNA of the CDR3: TGCGCCAGCAGCTTGGGAGACAGGGAGCCCCAGCATTTT. The encoded protein is CASSLGDREPQHF.

This clone appeared a few times. The chain employs TRBV4-1 and TRBJ1-6; D possibly corresponds to TRBD1 (6 bases). The germline V and J ends were trimmed by 0 bases and 9 bases, with 24 bases remaining between them. The CDR3 totals 19 residues. Germline loops: CDR1 MGHRA, CDR2 YSYEKL. In DNA form, the CDR3 reads TGCGCCAGCAGCCAAGATTGGGCGAGGGACATCGATATGGGTTCACCCCTCCACTTT. Amino acid sequence: CASSQDWARDIDMGSPLHF.

This chain connects TRBV7-6 to TRBJ2-7; 9 bases are a match to TRBD2. Trimming removed 2 bases from V and 3 bases from J; junction bases left unmatched: 8. The germline CDR1 and CDR2 sequences are SGHVS and FNYEAQ. The CDR3 extends over 16 amino acids. The CDR3 nucleotides read TGTGCCAGCAGCTTACGGCGGGGGGGGATACTCTACGAGCAGTACTTC. The encoded protein is CASSLRRGGILYEQYF.

This rearrangement joins TRBV10-3 to TRBJ2-1, with 7 bases matching TRBD2. The CDR3 spans 14 residues. V shed 3 bases and J 6 bases; nucleotides not matched to a gene: 5. Looked up from germline, CDR1 is ENHRY and CDR2 is SYGVKD. The CDR3 is CAISDRAGPNEQFF. Here the CDR3 DNA reads TGTGCCATCAGTGATAGAGCGGGACCCAATGAGCAGTTCTTC.

The rearrangement links TRBV5-4 to TRBJ1-2; a possible D gene is TRBD1 (5 bases). V lost 0 bases to trimming and J lost 4 bases, with 7 bases between them. CDR1 SGHNT and CDR2 YYREEE come from the germline V gene (reference sequence). The CDR3 totals 13 residues. CDR3 in DNA: TGTGCCAGCAGCTTGGGACAGTCCTATGGCTACACCTTC. Translation gives CASSLGQSYGYTF.

This chain connects TRBV5-1 to TRBJ1-1, with D maybe TRBD1 (5 bases). Germline V gives CDR1 SGHRS, CDR2 YFSETQ. V was shortened by 2 bases and J by 0 bases, with 8 bases between the two germline ends. CDR3 length: 14 amino acids. The CDR3 bases are TGCGCCAGCAGCTTTCAGGGCCTGAACACTGAAGCTTTCTTT. Translating it yields CASSFQGLNTEAFF. Filled out from reference TRBV5-1 and TRBJ1-1, the complete variable domain reads KAGVTQTPRYLIKTRGQQVTLSCSPISGHRSVSWYQQTPGQGLQFLFEYFSETQRNKGNFPGRFSGRQFSNSRSEMNVSTLELGDSALYLCASSFQGLNTEAFFGQGTRLTVV.

This chain links TRBV19 with TRBJ2-1; D may be TRBD2 (5 bases). The germline CDR1 and CDR2 sequences are LNHDA and SQIVND (reference sequence). This CDR3 has 13 amino acids. V was pared by 4 bases and J by 10 bases, with 14 bases between. The CDR3 loop reads CASSTPGRAEQFF. CDR3 in DNA: TGTGCCAGTAGTACGCCCGGGCGGGCGGAGCAGTTCTTC.

CDR3 DNA sequence: TGTGCCAGCAGCCTGACAGGGAGAAGGACTGAAGCTTTCTTT. Its translation: CASSLTGRRTEAFF. The chain recombines TRBV3-1 (or the pseudogene TRBV3-2) with TRBJ1-1; 7 bases are a match to TRBD1. This CDR3 spans 14 amino acids. CDR1 is LGHDT, CDR2 YNNKEL, per germline (reference sequence). V shed 4 bases and J 5 bases; nucleotides not matched to a gene: 7.

The chain is built from TRBV3-1 (or the pseudogene TRBV3-2) and TRBJ1-3; 9 positions match TRBD1. CDR1 LGHDT and CDR2 YNNKEL come from the germline V gene (reference sequence). The CDR3 consists of 17 residues. V shed 4 bases and J 1 base; nucleotides not matched to a gene: 8. The CDR3 region is CASSLLQGARSGNTIYF. The CDR3, as DNA: TGTGCCAGCAGCCTACTACAGGGGGCAAGGTCTGGAAACACCATATATTTT.